This TCR beta chain was sequenced in a study of blood T cells in healthy people across ages. Notes on the study in general: Expanded clonotype changes were possibly confounded by unknown donor CMV status.

Comment on this clonotype: No antigen is known for it.

Through a sample-barcoded 5' primer and a J-beta primer mix, a second PCR was run for roughly 6 to 12 cycles. TCRdb fed the 5' RACE reads into MiXCR, producing one record per CDR3 protein. Of over 700,000 distinct CDR3 sequences in the sample, more than 20% are singletons; the top ten hold 9.4%. Germline V lookup: CDR1 LGHDT, CDR2 YNNKEL (reference sequence). This CDR3 contains 14 residues. V shed 0 bases and J shed 8 bases, with 11 bases lying between them. The sample was also reused in another study, on T cells of mothers and their children. That paper adds: Primer M1S, used in the second PCR, introduced sample barcodes and 2-4 random nucleotides. Relative to unrelated pairs, biologically related mother-child dyads exhibited marginally greater, non-significant overlap.

The source material was blood. This chain joins TRBV3-1 and TRBJ2-4; either TRBD1 or TRBD2 may fit D (6 bases each). The clonotype was recovered from a boy under 18 in good health. CDR3 in amino acids: CASSQDRRGDIQYF. The CDR3 DNA reads as TGTGCCAGCAGCCAAGATAGGAGGGGGGACATTCAGTACTTC.